This T cell receptor (beta chain) was sequenced for a study of CD8 T cells in Susac syndrome. This clonotype appeared a few times. Reverse transcription of roughly 0.5 to 1 ug RNA used random hexamers. TCRdb reprocessed the immunoSEQ multiplex PCR reads with MiXCR, giving one entry per CDR3 protein. In the table there are 100,000 to 150,000 distinct CDR3 sequences, around 94% of which are singletons. This CDR3 spans 11 amino acids. The V end was cut by 3 bases, the J end by 3 bases, with 6 bases between. From germline, CDR1 is DFQATT and CDR2 SNEGSKA (reference sequence). V is TRBV20-1 and J is TRBJ2-7, with D tentatively TRBD1 (5 bases). The clonotype was recovered from a human donor with Susac syndrome. The sample comprised CD8+ T cells from PBMCs. The CDR3 sequence: CSARDNYEQYF. The CDR3 DNA reads as TGCAGTGCTAGGGACAACTACGAGCAGTACTTC.